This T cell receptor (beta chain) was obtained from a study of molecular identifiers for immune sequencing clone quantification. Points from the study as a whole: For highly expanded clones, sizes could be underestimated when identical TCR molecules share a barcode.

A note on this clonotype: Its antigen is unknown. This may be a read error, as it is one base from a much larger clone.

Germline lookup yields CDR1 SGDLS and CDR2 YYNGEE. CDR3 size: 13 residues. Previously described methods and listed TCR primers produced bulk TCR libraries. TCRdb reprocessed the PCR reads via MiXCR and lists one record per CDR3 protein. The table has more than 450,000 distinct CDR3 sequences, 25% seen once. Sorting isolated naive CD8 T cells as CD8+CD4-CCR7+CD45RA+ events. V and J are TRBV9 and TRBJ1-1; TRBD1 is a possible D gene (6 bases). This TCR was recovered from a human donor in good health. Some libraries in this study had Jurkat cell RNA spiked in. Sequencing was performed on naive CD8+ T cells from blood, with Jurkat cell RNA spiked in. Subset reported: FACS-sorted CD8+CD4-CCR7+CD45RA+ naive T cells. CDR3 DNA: TGTGCCGGCAGCCCCCCAGGACAGTATGAAGCTTTCTTT. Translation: CAGSPPGQYEAFF.